The text below deals with one TCR beta chain. The antigen is not known. This CDR3 has 14 amino acids. V gave up 0 bases and J gave up 2 bases, with 10 bases separating them. In germline, CDR1 is DFQATT, CDR2 SNEGSKA (reference sequence). This specimen comes from a study of T-cell memory formation after mild COVID-19. Overall study context: TCR clusters largely stayed donor specific. Study-level findings and limits: Clones which contracted sat mainly in CM and EM if CD4+, and in EMRA if CD8+.

TCRdb processed the 5' RACE reads anew with MiXCR; each CDR3 protein has one entry. Of tens of thousands of distinct CDR3 sequences in the sample, roughly 12% were seen once. This TCR was recovered from a man in his late teens or twenties who had mild COVID-19 (a few samples of this study predate the infection). Cell type and time point are not known. The sample comprised PBMCs or a T cell subset sorted from them (not recorded which). This rearrangement joins TRBV20-1 to TRBJ1-2, with a possible D match to TRBD1 (6 bases). Written as DNA, the CDR3 is TGCAGTGCTAGAGATAGGGACAAGAACTATGGCTACACCTTC. Encoded protein: CSARDRDKNYGYTF.